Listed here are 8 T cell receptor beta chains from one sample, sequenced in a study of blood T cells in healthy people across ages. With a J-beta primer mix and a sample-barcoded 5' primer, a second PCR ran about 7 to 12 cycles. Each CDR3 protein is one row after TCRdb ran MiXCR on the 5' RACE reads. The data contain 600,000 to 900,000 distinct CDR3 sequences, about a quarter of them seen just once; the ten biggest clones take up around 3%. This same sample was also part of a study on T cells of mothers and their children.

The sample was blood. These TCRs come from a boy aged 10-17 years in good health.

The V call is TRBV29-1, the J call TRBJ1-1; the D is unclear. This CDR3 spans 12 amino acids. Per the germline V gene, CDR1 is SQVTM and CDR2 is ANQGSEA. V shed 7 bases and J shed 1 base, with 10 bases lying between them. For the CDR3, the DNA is TGCAGCGCCTTGGTTGCGAACACTGAAGCTTTCTTT. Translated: CSALVANTEAFF.

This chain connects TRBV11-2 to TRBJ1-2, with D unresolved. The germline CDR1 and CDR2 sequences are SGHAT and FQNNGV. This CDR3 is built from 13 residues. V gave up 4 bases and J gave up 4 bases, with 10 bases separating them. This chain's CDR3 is CASSSETFYGYTF. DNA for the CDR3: TGTGCCAGCAGCTCGGAGACTTTCTATGGCTACACCTTC.

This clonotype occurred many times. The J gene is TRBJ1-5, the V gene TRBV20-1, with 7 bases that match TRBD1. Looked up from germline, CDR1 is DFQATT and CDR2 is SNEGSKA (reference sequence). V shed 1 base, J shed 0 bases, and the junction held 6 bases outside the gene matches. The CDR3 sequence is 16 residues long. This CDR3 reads CSARVLGGNSNQPQHF. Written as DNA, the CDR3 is TGCAGTGCTAGAGTTTTAGGGGGCAATAGCAATCAGCCCCAGCATTTT.

For the CDR3, the DNA is TGTGCCAGCAGCGCGTACACAAGCTCCTACGAGCAGTACTTC. This encodes CASSAYTSSYEQYF. J is TRBJ2-5 and V is TRBV5-5; D is uncertain. The DNA end is more similar to TRBJ2-7, so the J call may be wrong. Germline lookup yields CDR1 SGHKS and CDR2 YYEKEE (reference sequence). The CDR3 covers 14 residues.

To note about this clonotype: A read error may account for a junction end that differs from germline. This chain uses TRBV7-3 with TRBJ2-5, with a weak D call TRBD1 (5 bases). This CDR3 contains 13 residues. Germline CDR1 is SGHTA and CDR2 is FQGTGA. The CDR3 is CACSFRDQETQYF. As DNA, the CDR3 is TGTGCCTGCAGCTTCAGGGACCAAGAGACCCAGTACTTC.

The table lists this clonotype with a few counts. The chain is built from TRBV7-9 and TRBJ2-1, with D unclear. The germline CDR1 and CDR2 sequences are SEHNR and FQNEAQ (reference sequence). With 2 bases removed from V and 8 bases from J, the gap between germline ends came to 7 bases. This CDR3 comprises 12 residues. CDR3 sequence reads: CASSLPTDEQFF. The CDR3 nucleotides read TGTGCCAGCAGCTTACCCACGGATGAGCAGTTCTTC.

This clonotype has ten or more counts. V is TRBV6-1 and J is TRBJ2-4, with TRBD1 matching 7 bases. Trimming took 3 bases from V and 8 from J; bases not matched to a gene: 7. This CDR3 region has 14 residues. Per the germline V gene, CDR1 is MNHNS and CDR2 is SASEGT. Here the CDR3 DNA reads TGTGCCAGCAGTGATGCAGGGGGTGTGGACATTCAGTACTTC. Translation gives CASSDAGGVDIQYF.

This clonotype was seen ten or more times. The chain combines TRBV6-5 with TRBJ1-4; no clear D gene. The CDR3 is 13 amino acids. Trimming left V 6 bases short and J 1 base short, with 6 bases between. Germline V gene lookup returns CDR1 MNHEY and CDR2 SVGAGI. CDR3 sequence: CASSRRTNEKLFF. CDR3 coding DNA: TGTGCCAGCAGCAGGAGAACTAATGAAAAACTGTTTTTT.